The 14 T cell receptor beta chains presented below share a single source sample, sequenced in a study of identical twins. TCRdb reanalysed the 5' RACE reads using MiXCR and keeps one entry per CDR3 protein. There are over 250,000 distinct CDR3 sequences in the sample; roughly 10% occur only once, and 6% to 8.5% lies in the top ten. The data were also submitted as part of a second study, on yellow fever vaccine responses in identical twins.

Sequenced sample: CD8+ T cells sorted from blood. The receptors derive from a woman in her late teens or twenties in good health.

This clonotype was seen ten or more times. The V call is TRBV21-1, the J call TRBJ1-4. TRBV21-1 is given as a pseudogene. CDR3 length: 15 amino acids. The DNA for the CDR3 is TGTGCCAGCGGACCAGGGCCCCGGGGGAATGAAAAACTGTTTTTT. Translated, it gives CASGPGPRGNEKLFF.

In its sample, this clonotype was seen many times. The chain couples TRBV29-1 to TRBJ2-1; D perhaps matches TRBD2 (6 bases). This CDR3 is built from 14 residues. V lost 1 base and J lost 8, with 15 bases in between. Per germline, CDR1 SQVTM and CDR2 ANQGSEA. CDR3 nucleotide sequence: TGCAGCGTTGAAGTATTGGTGGGAGGCCATGAGCAGTTCTTC. Protein product: CSVEVLVGGHEQFF.

This clonotype has just a few counts. This sequence joins TRBV4-3 and TRBJ2-2, with 11 bases aligning to TRBD2. CDR3 length: 19 residues. The V segment lost 1 base and the J segment 5 bases; nucleotides outside the gene matches: 12. Germline V gives CDR1 LGHNA, CDR2 YSLEER. The CDR3 loop is CASSQVASGRLRGTGELFF. The DNA for the CDR3 is TGCGCCAGCAGCCAAGTAGCTAGCGGGAGGCTCCGAGGGACCGGGGAGCTGTTTTTT.

This clonotype was counted at least ten times. The chain uses TRBV20-1 and TRBJ2-1; TRBD1 matches at 8 bases. CDR3 length: 13 residues. V gave up 4 bases and J gave up 7 bases; unmatched junction bases: 6. CDR1 is DFQATT and CDR2 is SNEGSKA in the germline V gene (reference sequence). DNA for the CDR3: TGCAGTGCTACTGGGACAGGAGCGAATGAGCAGTTCTTC. Amino acids: CSATGTGANEQFF.

This clonotype was counted a few times. The J gene is TRBJ2-7, the V gene TRBV20-1, with D maybe TRBD1 (6 bases). Germline values: CDR1 DFQATT, CDR2 SNEGSKA (reference sequence). This CDR3 region has 15 residues. The V and J ends lost 0 bases and 3 bases respectively, with 15 bases between them. In nucleotides, the CDR3 is TGCAGTGCTAGAGATACGGCAGGGGATTTCTACGAGCAGTACTTC. Protein sequence: CSARDTAGDFYEQYF.

This clonotype was seen ten or more times. The J gene is TRBJ1-6, the V gene TRBV4-2; D is possibly TRBD1 (6 bases). V gave up 0 bases and J gave up 9 bases, with 12 bases separating them. Germline V gives CDR1 LGHNA, CDR2 YNFKEQ. The CDR3 is 15 residues long. The CDR3 coding sequence is TGTGCCAGCAGCCAAGATCCAGAGGGGGGTTCACCCCTCCACTTT. It encodes CASSQDPEGGSPLHF.

This clonotype was observed a few times. The V gene is TRBV11-1, the J gene TRBJ2-2; TRBD2 agrees at 9 bases. The germline gives CDR1 SGHAT, CDR2 FQDESV (reference sequence). V was clipped by 6 bases and J by 5 bases; unmatched bases: 16. CDR3 length: 18 residues. The CDR3 reads CASRPFPLRGGWTGELFF. CDR3 DNA sequence: TGTGCCAGCAGGCCCTTCCCTTTGCGGGGGGGCTGGACCGGGGAGCTGTTTTTT.

This clonotype was detected only a few times. The V and J genes are TRBV27 and TRBJ1-1; D remains unclear. The CDR3 runs 12 residues. Germline assignment: CDR1 MNHEY and CDR2 SMNVEV (reference sequence). Trimming cost V 3 bases and J 8 bases, with 10 bases left between them. The CDR3 bases are TGTGCCAGCAGTTTTCATGGAGGGGAAGCTTTCTTT. Residues: CASSFHGGEAFF.

The gene calls are TRBV18 and TRBJ2-1; D possibly corresponds to TRBD2 (7 bases). The CDR3 covers 16 residues. The germline V gene encodes CDR1 KGHSH and CDR2 LQKENI. Trimming cost V 1 base and J 8 bases, with 18 bases left between them. The CDR3 protein is CASSPRWGRLAYEQFF. The CDR3 region has the DNA TGTGCCAGCTCACCACGATGGGGGCGACTAGCATATGAGCAGTTCTTC.

This chain uses TRBV9 with TRBJ2-4, with 7 nucleotides matching TRBD1. The germline V gene encodes CDR1 SGDLS and CDR2 YYNGEE. CDR3 length equals 15 residues. Losses at the gene ends were 3 bases for V and 11 bases for J; bases not matched to a gene: 14. CDR3 protein: CASSDGTASPSVQYF. As DNA, the CDR3 is TGTGCCAGCAGCGATGGGACAGCCTCCCCCTCTGTTCAGTACTTC.

The V call is TRBV20-1, the J call TRBJ1-1; the D is unclear. The CDR3 totals 13 residues. V was shortened by 3 bases and J by 5 bases, with 13 bases between the two germline ends. Germline V CDR1 and CDR2: DFQATT, SNEGSKA (reference sequence). In DNA form, the CDR3 reads TGCAGTGCTAGTCACGAGGGTCGGACTGAAGCTTTCTTT. It translates to CSASHEGRTEAFF.

This clonotype appeared many times. This chain connects TRBV6-2 or TRBV6-3 to TRBJ2-1, with TRBD2 as a possible D gene (5 bases). The V end lost 0 bases, the J end lost 5 bases, and 17 bases lay between the germline ends. The germline V gene encodes CDR1 MNHEY and CDR2 SVGEGT. CDR3 length equals 17 residues. CDR3 sequence: CASSYSRSGVDHNEQFF. CDR3 coding DNA: TGTGCCAGCAGTTACTCGAGGTCCGGGGTCGACCACAATGAGCAGTTCTTC.

The chain has TRBV6-1 and TRBJ2-2; 9 nucleotides align to TRBD1. V shed 3 bases, J shed 7 bases, and the junction held 9 bases outside the gene matches. Germline V lookup: CDR1 MNHNS, CDR2 SASEGT. The CDR3 runs 16 residues. The CDR3 here is CASSETTGGENGELFF. The CDR3 region has the DNA TGTGCCAGCAGTGAGACGACAGGGGGTGAGAACGGGGAGCTGTTTTTT.

This clonotype was picked up a small number of times. This chain uses TRBV9 with TRBJ2-1, with a tentative D call TRBD2 (5 bases). The CDR3 has 15 amino acids. Trimming left V 3 bases short and J 6 bases short, with 16 bases between. CDR1 is SGDLS and CDR2 is YYNGEE in the germline V gene. CDR3 residues: CASSAPPGSLNEQFF. The CDR3, as DNA: TGTGCCAGCAGCGCACCTCCGGGATCTCTCAATGAGCAGTTCTTC.